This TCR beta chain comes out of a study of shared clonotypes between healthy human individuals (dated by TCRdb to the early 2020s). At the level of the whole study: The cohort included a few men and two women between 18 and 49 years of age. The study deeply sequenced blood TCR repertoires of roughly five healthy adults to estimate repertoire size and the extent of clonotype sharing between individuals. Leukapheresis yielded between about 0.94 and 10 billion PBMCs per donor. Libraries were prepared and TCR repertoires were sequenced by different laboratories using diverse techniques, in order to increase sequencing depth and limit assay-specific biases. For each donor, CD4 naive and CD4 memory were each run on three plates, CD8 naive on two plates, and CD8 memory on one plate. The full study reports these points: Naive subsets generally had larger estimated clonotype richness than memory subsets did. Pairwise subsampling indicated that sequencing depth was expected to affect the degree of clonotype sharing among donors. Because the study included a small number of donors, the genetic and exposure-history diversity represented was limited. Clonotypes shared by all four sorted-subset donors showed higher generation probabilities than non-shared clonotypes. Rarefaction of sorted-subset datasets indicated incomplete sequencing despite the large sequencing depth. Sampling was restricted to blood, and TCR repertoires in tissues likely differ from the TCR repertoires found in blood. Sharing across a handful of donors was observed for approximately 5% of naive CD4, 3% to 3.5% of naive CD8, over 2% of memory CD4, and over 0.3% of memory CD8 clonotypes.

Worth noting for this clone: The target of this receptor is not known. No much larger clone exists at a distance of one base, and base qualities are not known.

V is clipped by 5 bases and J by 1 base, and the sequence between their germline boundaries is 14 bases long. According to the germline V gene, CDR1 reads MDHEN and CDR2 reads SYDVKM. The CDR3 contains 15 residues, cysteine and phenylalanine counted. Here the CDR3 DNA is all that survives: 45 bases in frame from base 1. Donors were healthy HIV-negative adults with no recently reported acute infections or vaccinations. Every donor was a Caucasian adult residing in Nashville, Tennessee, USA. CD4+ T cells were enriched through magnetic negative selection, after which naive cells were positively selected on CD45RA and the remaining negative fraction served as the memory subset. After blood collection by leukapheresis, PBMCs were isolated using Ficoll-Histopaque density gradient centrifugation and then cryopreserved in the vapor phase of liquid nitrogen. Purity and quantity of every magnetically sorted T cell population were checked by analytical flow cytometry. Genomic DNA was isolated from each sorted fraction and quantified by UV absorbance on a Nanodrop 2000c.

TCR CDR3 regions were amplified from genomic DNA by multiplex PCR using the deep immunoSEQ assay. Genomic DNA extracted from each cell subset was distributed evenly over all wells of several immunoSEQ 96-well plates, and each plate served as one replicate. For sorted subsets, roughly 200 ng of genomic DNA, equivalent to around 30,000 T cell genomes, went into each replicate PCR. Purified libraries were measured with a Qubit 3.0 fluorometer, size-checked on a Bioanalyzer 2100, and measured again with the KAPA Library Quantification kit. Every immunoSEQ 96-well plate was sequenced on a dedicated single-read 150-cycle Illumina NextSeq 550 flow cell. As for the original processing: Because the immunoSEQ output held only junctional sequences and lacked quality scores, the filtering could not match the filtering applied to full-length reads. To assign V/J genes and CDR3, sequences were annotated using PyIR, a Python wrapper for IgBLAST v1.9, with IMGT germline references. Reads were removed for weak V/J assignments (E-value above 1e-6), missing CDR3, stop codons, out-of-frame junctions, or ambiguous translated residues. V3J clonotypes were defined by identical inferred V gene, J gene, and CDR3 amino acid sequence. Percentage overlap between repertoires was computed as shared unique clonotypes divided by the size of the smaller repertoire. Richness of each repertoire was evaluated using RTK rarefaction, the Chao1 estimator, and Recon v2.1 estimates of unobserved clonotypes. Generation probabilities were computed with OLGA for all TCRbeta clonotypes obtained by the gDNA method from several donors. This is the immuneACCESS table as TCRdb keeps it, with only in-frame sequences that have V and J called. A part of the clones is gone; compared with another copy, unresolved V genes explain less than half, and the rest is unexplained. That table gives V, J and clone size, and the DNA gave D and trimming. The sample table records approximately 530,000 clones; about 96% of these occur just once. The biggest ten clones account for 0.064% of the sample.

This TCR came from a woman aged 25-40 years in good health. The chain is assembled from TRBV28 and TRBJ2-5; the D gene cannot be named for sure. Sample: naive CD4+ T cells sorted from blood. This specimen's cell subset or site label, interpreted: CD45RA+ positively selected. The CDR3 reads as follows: CASSLRSWAQETQYF. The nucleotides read TGTGCCAGCAGTCTAAGGTCTTGGGCCCAAGAGACCCAGTACTTC.